One and the same sample provided the 26 T cell receptor beta chains below, sequenced in a study of blood T cell repertoires in COVID-19. Assay used: immunoSEQ multiplex PCR; TCRdb lists only in-frame clones, some missing. The sample lists fewer than 200,000 clones; roughly 81% were seen once. Sequencing was performed on peripheral blood. These receptors originate from a woman in her forties with COVID-19, enrolled during active disease.

The genes are TRBV2 and TRBJ1-1; 7 positions match TRBD1. Unmatched junction bases numbered 11, after V lost 7 bases and J lost 3 bases. This CDR3 has 15 amino acids. In germline, CDR1 is SNHLY, CDR2 FYNNEI. The CDR3, as DNA: TGTGCCAGCATCGAAGGGGGCCAGGCGGACACTGAAGCTTTCTTT. This sequence encodes CASIEGGQADTEAFF.

The CDR3 region has the DNA TGTGCCAGCAGCTTACCTAGGGGTTCGATCACCGGGGAGCTGTTTTTT. The encoded protein is CASSLPRGSITGELFF. This chain uses TRBV11-2 with TRBJ2-2; D is possibly TRBD1 (5 bases). The length of the CDR3 is 16 residues. The germline V gene has CDR1 SGHAT and CDR2 FQNNGV. Trimming took 2 bases from V and 4 from J, leaving 14 bases between them.

The CDR3 sequence is CSASKGVNTEAFF. For the CDR3, the DNA is TGCAGTGCTAGTAAGGGGGTGAACACTGAAGCTTTCTTT. This rearrangement joins TRBV20-1 to TRBJ1-1, with D maybe TRBD1 (6 bases). Germline values: CDR1 DFQATT, CDR2 SNEGSKA (reference sequence). This CDR3 has 13 residues. Trimming cost V 3 bases and J 0 bases, with 8 bases left between them.

V and J are TRBV6-5 and TRBJ2-1, with TRBD1 as a possible D gene (6 bases). V lost 4 bases to trimming and J lost 9 bases, with 13 bases between them. This CDR3 spans 13 amino acids. Germline CDR1 reads MNHEY; CDR2 reads SVGAGI. CDR3 loop: CASSSWGPGEQFF. The CDR3 DNA sequence: TGTGCCAGCAGTTCCTGGGGGCCGGGTGAGCAGTTCTTC.

The chain employs TRBV18 and TRBJ2-1, with 8 nucleotides matching TRBD1. The CDR3 runs 14 residues. Germline values: CDR1 KGHSH, CDR2 LQKENI. Unmatched junction bases numbered 1, after V lost 3 bases and J lost 3 bases. The CDR3 region has the DNA TGTGCCAGCTCACCGGGACAGGTCTACAATGAGCAGTTCTTC. Translated, it gives CASSPGQVYNEQFF.

This clone occurred once. Other DNA sequences of this sample code for an identical CDR3. The genes are TRBV6-5 and TRBJ1-1, with TRBD1 as a possible D gene (6 bases). V was pared by 0 bases and J by 5 bases, with 7 bases between. This CDR3 has 13 residues. Germline CDR1 and CDR2: MNHEY and SVGAGI. CDR3 bases: TGTGCCAGCAGTTACTCCAGGGGTACTGAAGCTTTCTTT. Its translation is CASSYSRGTEAFF.

The gene calls are TRBV6-5 and TRBJ1-5, with D maybe TRBD1 (5 bases). Germline CDR1 is MNHEY and CDR2 is SVGAGI. V lost 7 bases, J lost 0 bases, and 10 bases lay in between. The CDR3 sequence is 14 residues long. Here the CDR3 DNA reads TGTGCCAGCATTCCACAGGATAGCAATCAGCCCCAGCATTTT. Amino acid sequence: CASIPQDSNQPQHF.

The chain couples TRBV28 to TRBJ2-5, with D perhaps TRBD1 (5 bases). Looked up from germline, CDR1 is MDHEN and CDR2 is SYDVKM. The V and J ends lost 6 bases and 1 base respectively, with 27 bases between them. The CDR3 is made up of 19 amino acids. The CDR3: CASSLLITQGRILQETQYF. In DNA form, the CDR3 reads TGTGCCAGCAGCCTCTTAATTACCCAGGGCAGGATACTCCAAGAGACCCAGTACTTC. The full variable domain, completed using reference TRBV28 and TRBJ2-5, is DVKVTQSSRYLVKRTGEKVFLECVQDMDHENMFWYRQDPGLGLRLIYFSYDVKMKEKGDIPEGYSVSREKKERFSLILESASTNQTSMYLCASSLLITQGRILQETQYFGPGTRLLVL.

This rearrangement joins TRBV7-9 to TRBJ1-4; the match to TRBD1 covers 11 bases. Unmatched junction bases numbered 2, after V lost 4 bases and J lost 7 bases. The CDR3 is 14 residues long. Germline V lookup: CDR1 SEHNR, CDR2 FQNEAQ (reference sequence). The CDR3 bases are TGTGCCAGCAGCTGGACAGGGGGCGGTGAAAAACTGTTTTTT. It translates to CASSWTGGGEKLFF. Full variable domain (rest looked up from reference TRBV7-9 and TRBJ1-4): DTGVSQNPRHKITKRGQNVTFRCDPISEHNRLYWYRQTLGQGPEFLTYFQNEAQLEKSRLLSDRFSAERPKGSFSTLEIQRTEQGDSAMYLCASSWTGGGEKLFFGSGTQLSVL.

V gene TRBV29-1 combines with J gene TRBJ2-3; D is undetermined. The CDR3 runs to 11 residues. CDR1 is SQVTM, CDR2 ANQGSEA, per germline. Between the trimmed V and J ends, which lost 6 bases and 4 bases, there was a span of 8 bases. The DNA for the CDR3 is TGCAGCGTGACTCGGGCAGATACGCAGTATTTT. This translates into CSVTRADTQYF.

The chain couples TRBV14 to TRBJ2-2; the D gene is possibly TRBD1 (5 bases). Between the trimmed V and J ends, which lost 1 base and 4 bases, there was a span of 7 bases. CDR1 SGHDN and CDR2 FVKESK come from the germline V gene. The CDR3 contains 14 residues. CDR3 amino acids: CASSQAGLTGELFF. The CDR3 DNA is TGTGCCAGCAGCCAAGCAGGGCTCACCGGGGAGCTGTTTTTT.

The chain recombines TRBV4-2 with TRBJ2-2; possibly TRBD1 for D (6 bases). CDR3 size: 16 residues. Trimming stripped 1 base from V and 0 bases from J, with 9 bases between. Germline-derived CDR1 and CDR2 are LGHNA and YNFKEQ. Here the CDR3 DNA reads TGTGCCAGCAGCCAAGCCGGGACATCGAACACCGGGGAGCTGTTTTTT. Protein: CASSQAGTSNTGELFF.

This chain connects TRBV5-6 to TRBJ2-3, with 10 bases lining up with TRBD1. This CDR3 has 17 amino acids. J was trimmed by 2 bases and V by 2 bases; bases with no gene match: 8. The germline gives CDR1 SGHDT, CDR2 YYEEEE. This CDR3 reads CASSFGTGVRVTDTQYF. Here the CDR3 DNA reads TGTGCCAGCAGCTTCGGGACAGGGGTTAGGGTCACAGATACGCAGTATTTT. Using reference TRBV5-6 and TRBJ2-3 for the parts outside the CDR3, the full variable domain is DAGVTQSPTHLIKTRGQQVTLRCSPKSGHDTVSWYQQALGQGPQFIFQYYEEEERQRGNFPDRFSGHQFPNYSSELNVNALLLGDSALYLCASSFGTGVRVTDTQYFGPGTRLTVL.

This clone was counted a single time. This chain connects TRBV9 to TRBJ2-7; TRBD2 might be the D (6 bases). The CDR3 runs 14 residues. The V and J ends lost 4 bases and 7 bases respectively, with 18 bases between them. Germline V CDR1 and CDR2: SGDLS, YYNGEE. The CDR3 DNA sequence: TGTGCCAGCAGCCCCACCCGCCGGGGGTGGGAGCAGTACTTC. It translates to CASSPTRRGWEQYF.

This chain uses TRBV6-6 with TRBJ1-1, with a tentative D call TRBD1 (6 bases). Deletions cut 2 bases from V and 4 bases from J, with 14 bases between. The CDR3 contains 15 residues. The germline CDR1 and CDR2 sequences are MNHNY and SVGAGI (reference sequence). CDR3 loop: CASSYPGEKGTEAFF. CDR3 bases: TGTGCCAGCAGTTACCCAGGGGAGAAAGGCACTGAAGCTTTCTTT.

The chain is built from TRBV11-2 and TRBJ1-1; D unresolved. The germline V gene encodes CDR1 SGHAT and CDR2 FQNNGV. Trimming cost V 4 bases and J 0 bases, with 12 bases left between them. This CDR3 spans 15 amino acids. CDR3 region: CASSYAFGLNTEAFF. DNA for the CDR3: TGTGCCAGCAGCTACGCCTTTGGCTTGAACACTGAAGCTTTCTTT. Filled out from reference TRBV11-2 and TRBJ1-1, the complete variable domain reads EAGVAQSPRYKIIEKRQSVAFWCNPISGHATLYWYQQILGQGPKLLIQFQNNGVVDDSQLPKDRFSAERLKGVDSTLKIQPAKLEDSAVYLCASSYAFGLNTEAFFGQGTRLTVV.

The sample holds one count of this clone. Other DNA sequences within the sample encode an identical CDR3. This chain links TRBV6-5 with TRBJ2-5, with 8 bases aligning to TRBD1. The ends lost 6 bases at V and 1 base at J; junction bases unmatched: 4. This CDR3 region has 14 residues. The germline V gene has CDR1 MNHEY and CDR2 SVGAGI. In DNA, the CDR3 is TGTGCCAGCAGCCCGGACAGGGCCCAAGAGACCCAGTACTTC. Protein sequence: CASSPDRAQETQYF.

This clone has just one count. V usage is TRBV5-1 and J usage is TRBJ2-3; tentatively, D is TRBD2 (5 bases). Germline lookup yields CDR1 SGHRS and CDR2 YFSETQ. Trimming took 1 base from V and 3 from J, leaving 6 bases between them. This CDR3 contains 13 residues. CDR3 region: CASSLWETDTQYF. In DNA, the CDR3 is TGCGCCAGCAGCTTGTGGGAGACAGATACGCAGTATTTT.

This chain joins TRBV11-2 and TRBJ1-4; no definite D call. This CDR3 is built from 15 residues. CDR1 is SGHAT and CDR2 is FQNNGV in the germline V gene. Trimming took 1 base from V and 8 from J, leaving 14 bases between them. DNA for the CDR3: TGTGCCAGCAGCTTAGTGGGCAATCGAGGGGAAAAACTGTTTTTT. The encoded protein is CASSLVGNRGEKLFF.

The V call is TRBV12-3 or TRBV12-4, the J call TRBJ1-2; D remains unclear. V was cut by 7 bases and J by 8 bases, with 17 bases left in between. The CDR3 has 13 residues. In DNA, the CDR3 is TGTGCCAGCACCGCGCTTCGGGTCCGAGGCTACACCTTC. Its protein is CASTALRVRGYTF.

This clone was found a few times. V is TRBV6-2 or TRBV6-3 and J is TRBJ2-1; D is perhaps TRBD2 (6 bases). CDR1 MNHEY and CDR2 SVGEGT come from the germline V gene. Trimming removed 3 bases at V and 6 bases at J, with 15 bases between. The CDR3 has 15 residues. The CDR3 coding sequence is TGTGCCAGCAGTTATGGGCGGGAACGACCCAATGAGCAGTTCTTC. Its translation is CASSYGRERPNEQFF.

The chain employs TRBV7-9 and TRBJ1-2; TRBD1 matches at 12 bases. The length of the CDR3 is 17 residues. Per germline, CDR1 SEHNR and CDR2 FQNEAQ (reference sequence). V shed 3 bases, J shed 4 bases, and the junction held 9 bases outside the gene matches. The CDR3, as DNA: TGTGCCAGCAGCTTGGAGGGACAGGGGGCCTTAACCTATGGCTACACCTTC. This translates into CASSLEGQGALTYGYTF. The entire variable domain, with the rest obtained from reference TRBV7-9 and TRBJ1-2, is as follows: DTGVSQNPRHKITKRGQNVTFRCDPISEHNRLYWYRQTLGQGPEFLTYFQNEAQLEKSRLLSDRFSAERPKGSFSTLEIQRTEQGDSAMYLCASSLEGQGALTYGYTFGSGTRLTVV.

The chain couples TRBV29-1 to TRBJ1-2; 8 nucleotides line up with TRBD1. This CDR3 comprises 13 residues. The germline gives CDR1 SQVTM, CDR2 ANQGSEA. V lost 3 bases and J lost 5; bases outside the gene matches: 5. CDR3 nucleotide sequence: TGCAGCGTTGAGAAGACAGGGGAGTATGGCTACACCTTC. Amino acids: CSVEKTGEYGYTF. The entire variable domain, with the rest obtained from reference TRBV29-1 and TRBJ1-2, is as follows: SAVISQKPSRDICQRGTSLTIQCQVDSQVTMMFWYRQQPGQSLTLIATANQGSEATYESGFVIDKFPISRPNLTFSTLTVSNMSPEDSSIYLCSVEKTGEYGYTFGSGTRLTVV.

The chain employs TRBV2 and TRBJ1-5, with D unresolved. Looked up from germline, CDR1 is SNHLY and CDR2 is FYNNEI. The CDR3 length is 14 residues. Trimming cost V 2 bases and J 4 bases, with 9 bases left between them. CDR3 protein: CASSENSGNQPQHF. CDR3 nucleotide sequence: TGTGCCAGCAGTGAAAATTCAGGAAATCAGCCCCAGCATTTT.

The V and J genes are TRBV5-5 and TRBJ2-3; 12 bases line up with TRBD2. The CDR3 length is 19 residues. Germline CDR1 SGHKS, CDR2 YYEKEE (reference sequence). Trimming cost V 0 bases and J 4 bases; bases outside gene matches: 12. The CDR3 reads CASSLVSSGRAIPPDTQYF. CDR3 coding DNA: TGTGCCAGCAGCTTGGTTTCTAGCGGGAGGGCGATCCCTCCAGATACGCAGTATTTT.

This chain connects TRBV25-1 to TRBJ1-1; tentatively, D is TRBD1 (6 bases). Germline V gives CDR1 MGHDK, CDR2 SYGVNS. This CDR3 has 15 amino acids. The V gene lost 0 bases and the J gene lost 4 bases, with 12 bases spanning the gap. CDR3 in amino acids: CASSEYGGSGTEAFF. CDR3 coding DNA: TGTGCCAGCAGTGAATATGGGGGCTCGGGCACTGAAGCTTTCTTT.